This TCR beta chain appears in the sequencing data of a study of T-cell memory formation after mild COVID-19. Study-wide findings and caveats: CD8+ contracting clones occupied EMRA, while CD4+ ones occupied mainly CM and EM.

MiXCR was run by TCRdb on the 5' RACE reads, yielding one entry per CDR3 protein. The sample shows around 300,000 distinct CDR3 sequences, approximately 14% of them seen only once. This clonotype was found a few times. Its cognate antigen is unknown. V lost 3 bases and J lost 7; bases outside the gene matches: 8. This CDR3 has 14 amino acids. Germline CDR1 is SGDLS and CDR2 is YYNGEE. This TCR was sampled from a man between 18 and 35 years old who had mild COVID-19 (a few samples of this study predate the infection). Cell type and time point are not known. Sequenced input: PBMCs or a T cell subset sorted from them (not recorded which). The chain uses TRBV9 and TRBJ1-2; 8 bases are shared with TRBD1. CDR3 in amino acids: CASSAGQALGGYTF. In DNA form, the CDR3 reads TGTGCCAGCAGCGCGGGACAGGCCCTTGGTGGCTACACCTTC.